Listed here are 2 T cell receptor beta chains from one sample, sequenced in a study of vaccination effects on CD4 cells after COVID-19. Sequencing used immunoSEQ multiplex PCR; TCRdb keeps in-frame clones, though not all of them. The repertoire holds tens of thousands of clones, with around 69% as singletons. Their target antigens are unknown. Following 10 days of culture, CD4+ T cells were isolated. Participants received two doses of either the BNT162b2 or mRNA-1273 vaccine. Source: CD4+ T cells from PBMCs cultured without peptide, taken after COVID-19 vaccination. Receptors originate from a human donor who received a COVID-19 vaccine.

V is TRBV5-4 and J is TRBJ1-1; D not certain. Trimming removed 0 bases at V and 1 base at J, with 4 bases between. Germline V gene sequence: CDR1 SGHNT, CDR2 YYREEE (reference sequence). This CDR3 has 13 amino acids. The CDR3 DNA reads TGTGCCAGCAGCTTGGGAGGGAACACTGAAGCTTTCTTT. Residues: CASSLGGNTEAFF.

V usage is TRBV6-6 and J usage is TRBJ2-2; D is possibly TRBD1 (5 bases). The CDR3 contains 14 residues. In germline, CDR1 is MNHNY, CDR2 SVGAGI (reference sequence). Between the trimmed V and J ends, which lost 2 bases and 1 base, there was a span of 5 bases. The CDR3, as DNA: TGTGCCAGCAGTTACAGGGGGAACACCGGGGAGCTGTTTTTT. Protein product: CASSYRGNTGELFF.